This TCR beta chain was sequenced in a study of CXCR3-negative and CXCR3-positive naive CD8 T cells. This CDR3 has 13 amino acids. CDR1 is SQVTM and CDR2 is ANQGSEA in the germline V gene. Whole-study results and caveats: For CXCR3-positive naive cells, TRB CDR3s were more hydrophobic than those of CXCR3-negative naive cells.

Details on this clonotype: Its target is not known.

Within the CD8+ T cell compartment, naive cells were CD45RO-CCR7+CD27+CD95-. The study made its TRB cDNA libraries by 5' RACE, adding UMI labels. After re-calling the 5' RACE reads, TCRdb lists one entry per CDR3 protein, DNA absent. Here the sample table reports 150,000 to 180,000 distinct CDR3 sequences. Specimen: naive CXCR3+ CD8+ T cells from blood. Subset indicated: CD45RO-CCR7+CD27+CD95- naive CD8+ T cells expressing CXCR3 (TNR3+). V is TRBV29-1 and J is TRBJ2-7; TCRdb outputs TRBD1, but without DNA this stays unchecked. The receptor comes from a human donor in good health. Some clones in this sample may be carry-over from other donors' samples. The CDR3 sequence: CSARDSLFYEQYF.